These 5 T cell receptor beta chains originate from one sample sequenced in a study of T cells in Graves' hyperthyroidism and ophthalmopathy. Amplified regions were TCR beta CDR3 sequences from RNA transcripts. RT-PCR in the first round (using the HTBI primer set) targeted the TCR CDR3. TCRdb fed the multiplex PCR reads into MiXCR, producing one record per CDR3 protein. In the table there are about 570,000 distinct CDR3 sequences, about 43% of which are singletons. The material sequenced was peripheral blood or thyroid tissue (not recorded which). The origin of the receptors is an adult woman with Graves' disease, either hyperthyroidism or ophthalmopathy (not recorded which).

This rearrangement joins TRBV6-5 to TRBJ1-2, with D perhaps matching TRBD1 (5 bases). CDR1 and CDR2 (germline): MNHEY, SVGAGI. V lost 5 bases, J lost 5 bases, and 15 bases lay in between. The CDR3 contains 14 residues. The CDR3 loop is CASSASDTGYGYTF. Written as DNA, the CDR3 is TGTGCCAGCAGTGCCTCGGACACCGGTTATGGCTACACCTTC.

This clonotype was seen a few times. The rearrangement joins TRBV28 to TRBJ2-7, with 9 bases matching TRBD2. This CDR3 has 14 residues. With 5 bases clipped from V and 3 bases from J, the junction kept 5 bases outside the gene matches. Germline assignment: CDR1 MDHEN and CDR2 SYDVKM. The CDR3 here is CASSLAGYIYEQYF. The CDR3 DNA sequence: TGTGCCAGCAGTCTAGCGGGGTATATCTACGAGCAGTACTTC.

This clonotype has only one observation. The chain links TRBV7-9 to TRBJ2-7, with D tentatively TRBD2 (6 bases). V was cut by 5 bases and J by 3 bases, with 14 bases left in between. CDR3 length equals 14 residues. Germline CDR1 reads SEHNR; CDR2 reads FQNEAQ (reference sequence). CDR3 bases: TGTGCCAGCAGCCCTCTAGGTAGCGGCTACGAGCAGTACTTC. Its translation is CASSPLGSGYEQYF.

This clonotype came up a few times. The rearrangement uses TRBV10-3 and TRBJ1-1; D may be TRBD1 (6 bases). The V gene lost 6 bases and the J gene lost 1 base, with 9 bases spanning the gap. The CDR3 totals 13 residues. The germline gives CDR1 ENHRY, CDR2 SYGVKD. The CDR3 sequence is CAIRPQGNTEAFF. As DNA, the CDR3 is TGTGCCATCAGACCACAGGGGAACACTGAAGCTTTCTTT.

This clonotype was counted at least ten times. V usage is TRBV5-1 and J usage is TRBJ1-1; D possibly corresponds to TRBD1 (6 bases). The CDR3 extends over 16 amino acids. Germline CDR1 SGHRS, CDR2 YFSETQ. The V end lost 2 bases, the J end lost 1 base, and 15 bases lay between the germline ends. CDR3 in DNA: TGCGCCAGCAGCTTCCAACCGGGACAACGGAACACTGAAGCTTTCTTT. It specifies CASSFQPGQRNTEAFF.